The 21 T cell receptor beta chains below come from one sample, sequenced in a study of T-cell reconstitution after alpha-beta-depleted transplantation in children. Construction of the TCRbeta library involved unique molecular identifiers. TCRdb fed the PCR reads into MiXCR, producing one record per CDR3 protein. The table has under 250,000 distinct CDR3 sequences, approximately 19% seen once. The sample was PBMCs, mostly from graft donor cells, taken 360 days after TCRalphabeta/CD19-depleted stem cell transplant. The receptors were sampled from a male patient between 2 and 9 years old who had a stem cell transplant for acute lymphoblastic leukemia, so the T cells may come from the graft donor.

The chain is built from TRBV19 and TRBJ1-5; D is unresolved. The germline V gene encodes CDR1 LNHDA and CDR2 SQIVND (reference sequence). V was trimmed by 0 bases and J by 3 bases, leaving 3 bases between them. The CDR3 spans 13 residues. The CDR3 DNA follows: TGTGCCAGTAGTATAGAAGACAATCAGCCCCAGCATTTT. Amino acids: CASSIEDNQPQHF. Based on the CDR3 plus reference TRBV19 and TRBJ1-5, the full variable domain is DGGITQSPKYLFRKEGQNVTLSCEQNLNHDAMYWYRQDPGQGLRLIYYSQIVNDFQKGDIAEGYSVSREKKESFPLTVTSAQKNPTAFYLCASSIEDNQPQHFGDGTRLSIL.

This clonotype was counted a few times. The J gene is TRBJ2-3, the V gene TRBV5-1, with 9 bases lining up with TRBD2. Germline V lookup: CDR1 SGHRS, CDR2 YFSETQ. V gave up 4 bases and J gave up 2 bases; unmatched junction bases: 5. CDR3 size: 15 residues. In nucleotides, the CDR3 is TGCGCCAGCAGCAAACAGCGGGGGGCCACAGATACGCAGTATTTT. Translated, it gives CASSKQRGATDTQYF.

The chain employs TRBV11-2 and TRBJ2-1, with D possibly matching TRBD2 (6 bases). Germline CDR1 and CDR2: SGHAT and FQNNGV. CDR3 length equals 17 residues. Between the trimmed V and J ends, which lost 10 bases and 7 bases, there was a span of 29 bases. The CDR3 reads CATTTRVFSVHQNEQFF. The CDR3 DNA is TGTGCCACTACGACTAGGGTATTTTCTGTTCATCAAAATGAGCAGTTCTTC. The variable domain in full, with the rest retrieved from reference TRBV11-2 and TRBJ2-1, is EAGVAQSPRYKIIEKRQSVAFWCNPISGHATLYWYQQILGQGPKLLIQFQNNGVVDDSQLPKDRFSAERLKGVDSTLKIQPAKLEDSAVYLCATTTRVFSVHQNEQFFGPGTRLTVL.

This chain joins TRBV7-2 and TRBJ2-7, with TRBD1 matching over 7 bases. The V gene end was trimmed by 1 base and the J gene end by 4 bases; junction bases not matched to a gene: 4. Germline V CDR1 and CDR2: SGHTA, FQGNSA. The CDR3 is 14 amino acids. CDR3 loop: CASSLVEGAYEQYF. Here the CDR3 DNA reads TGTGCCAGCAGCTTAGTTGAGGGGGCGTACGAGCAGTACTTC.

A few counts support this clonotype. The chain has TRBV7-9 and TRBJ2-7; D not resolved. Trimming cost V 1 base and J 3 bases, with 10 bases left between them. CDR1 is SEHNR and CDR2 is FQNEAQ in the germline V gene (reference sequence). The length of the CDR3 is 14 residues. The DNA for the CDR3 is TGTGCCAGCAGCTTAGACCCGTCGGGCTACGAGCAGTACTTC. This sequence encodes CASSLDPSGYEQYF. The full variable domain, rest sourced from reference TRBV7-9 and TRBJ2-7, is DTGVSQNPRHKITKRGQNVTFRCDPISEHNRLYWYRQTLGQGPEFLTYFQNEAQLEKSRLLSDRFSAERPKGSFSTLEIQRTEQGDSAMYLCASSLDPSGYEQYFGPGTRLTVT.

This clonotype was picked up many times. The rearrangement joins TRBV12-3 or TRBV12-4 to TRBJ2-7; unclear D gene. The CDR3 loop spans 12 amino acids. The ends were cut back, 3 bases at V and 10 bases at J, with 13 bases in the middle. Written as DNA, the CDR3 is TGTGCCAGCAGTTTCTCTGCGACGGACCAGTACTTC. Its protein is CASSFSATDQYF.

This chain uses TRBV6-4 with TRBJ2-5; 10 nucleotides line up with TRBD2. V shed 5 bases and J 2 bases; nucleotides not matched to a gene: 5. This CDR3 has 15 amino acids. Germline V gene sequence: CDR1 MRHNA, CDR2 SNTAGT. CDR3 loop: CASSTTSGEQETQYF. CDR3 nucleotides: TGTGCCAGCAGTACCACTAGCGGGGAACAAGAGACCCAGTACTTC.

Here the CDR3 reads CASSEEGGITGELFF. CDR3 nucleotides: TGTGCCAGCAGTGAAGAGGGGGGGATCACCGGGGAGCTGTTTTTT. The chain couples TRBV2 to TRBJ2-2, with D perhaps matching TRBD2 (7 bases). The CDR3 extends over 15 amino acids. V lost 1 base and J 4 bases, leaving 10 bases between the germline ends. The germline CDR1 and CDR2 sequences are SNHLY and FYNNEI.

This clonotype occurred many times. Since a much larger clone is just one base distant, this may be a read error. The V gene is TRBV12-3 or TRBV12-4, the J gene TRBJ2-1; the match to TRBD1 covers 10 bases. This CDR3 is 11 amino acids long. The CDR3 nucleotides are TGTGCCAGCAGTGTGGGACAGGGGCAGTCCTTC. Protein sequence: CASSVGQGQSF.

The chain couples TRBV9 to TRBJ2-3, with 10 bases that match TRBD2. J lost 4 bases, V lost 5 bases, and 4 bases had no gene match. Germline V gene lookup returns CDR1 SGDLS and CDR2 YYNGEE. The length of the CDR3 is 14 residues. The CDR3 region is CASSSSGRADTQYF. The CDR3 DNA sequence: TGTGCCAGCAGTTCCAGCGGGAGGGCAGATACGCAGTATTTT.

The chain has TRBV6-2 or TRBV6-3 and TRBJ2-2; D gene ambiguous. Germline CDR1 is MNHEY and CDR2 is SVGEGT. V lost 0 bases and J 7 bases, leaving 9 bases between the germline ends. This CDR3 has 14 amino acids. CDR3 in DNA: TGTGCCAGCAGTTACTCGATGGCTGGCGGGGAGCTGTTTTTT. As protein: CASSYSMAGGELFF.

This clonotype has just a few counts. The V gene is TRBV6-2 or TRBV6-3, the J gene TRBJ2-7, with 9 bases that match TRBD2. The V gene's germline CDR1 is MNHEY and CDR2 SVGEGT. Trimming took 6 bases from V and 6 from J; bases not matched to a gene: 9. The CDR3 is 14 amino acids. The CDR3 spells CASRYRGRASEQYF. The CDR3 DNA reads TGTGCCAGCAGATACCGCGGGAGGGCCTCCGAGCAGTACTTC.

This clonotype has only a few counts. The chain employs TRBV2 and TRBJ1-6; D gene unclear. In germline, CDR1 is SNHLY, CDR2 FYNNEI. The CDR3 runs to 14 residues. The V and J ends lost 6 bases and 6 bases respectively, with 12 bases between them. The CDR3 here is CASRPEGFNSPLHF. The CDR3 DNA is TGTGCCAGCAGACCGGAGGGATTTAATTCACCCCTCCACTTT.

The V gene is TRBV4-3, the J gene TRBJ1-2; D is ambiguous. Trimming took 0 bases from V and 5 from J, leaving 16 bases between them. This CDR3 region has 16 residues. In germline, CDR1 is LGHNA, CDR2 YSLEER. The CDR3 sequence: CASSQDVGQWLYGYTF. The CDR3 DNA reads as TGCGCCAGCAGCCAAGATGTCGGGCAGTGGTTGTATGGCTACACCTTC.

This chain uses TRBV4-2 with TRBJ2-2; the D gene could be TRBD1 or TRBD2 (5 bases each). This CDR3 has 14 amino acids. Trimming pared 6 bases from V and 4 bases from J, leaving 12 bases between. Germline V gives CDR1 LGHNA, CDR2 YNFKEQ. CDR3 loop: CASSRGSPTGELFF. The DNA for the CDR3 is TGTGCCAGCAGTCGGGGCAGCCCCACCGGGGAGCTGTTTTTT.

J is TRBJ1-5 and V is TRBV20-1, with D perhaps matching TRBD1 (5 bases). V lost 3 bases to trimming and J lost 7 bases, with 13 bases between them. There are 13 residues in the CDR3. CDR1 and CDR2 (germline): DFQATT, SNEGSKA (reference sequence). The CDR3 DNA reads TGCAGTGCTAGGAAAGGGACGGGCCAGCCCCAGCATTTT. Protein sequence: CSARKGTGQPQHF.

The chain's CDR3 is CASRGDKTSGANVLTF. CDR3 coding DNA: TGTGCCAGCAGAGGAGACAAGACCTCTGGGGCCAACGTCCTGACTTTC. This chain links TRBV7-9 with TRBJ2-6; no clear D. CDR1 and CDR2 from the germline V gene are SEHNR and FQNEAQ (reference sequence). There are 16 residues in the CDR3. V gave up 6 bases and J gave up 0 bases, with 12 bases separating them.

This clonotype showed up just a few times. V is TRBV27 and J is TRBJ2-1; TRBD2 matches 9 bases. J gave up 10 bases and V 10 bases, and 2 bases lay outside the gene matches. Germline assignment: CDR1 MNHEY and CDR2 SMNVEV (reference sequence). The CDR3 extends over 10 amino acids. In DNA form, the CDR3 reads TGTGCCACCGGACTAGCGGAGCAGTTCTTC. Residues: CATGLAEQFF.

This clonotype showed up just a few times. This chain links TRBV29-1 with TRBJ2-1; 9 bases are a match to TRBD1. Losses at the gene ends were 5 bases for V and 1 base for J; bases not matched to a gene: 3. Germline V gene lookup returns CDR1 SQVTM and CDR2 ANQGSEA. CDR3 size: 14 residues. The CDR3 spells CSVRQGVSYNEQFF. CDR3 nucleotides: TGCAGCGTTAGACAGGGGGTTTCCTACAATGAGCAGTTCTTC.

A few counts support this clonotype. This rearrangement joins TRBV12-3 or TRBV12-4 to TRBJ2-2; 8 nucleotides match TRBD2. The CDR3 spans 14 residues. The V and J ends lost 6 bases and 7 bases, in that order; junction bases with no gene match: 7. CDR3 in amino acids: CASRISGSGGELFF. CDR3 bases: TGTGCCAGCAGAATCAGCGGGAGTGGCGGGGAGCTGTTTTTT.

This clonotype has only a few counts. This rearrangement joins TRBV12-3 or TRBV12-4 to TRBJ2-2; 9 bases map to TRBD2. The CDR3 consists of 15 residues. Losses at the gene ends were 6 bases for V and 5 bases for J; bases not matched to a gene: 7. In DNA form, the CDR3 reads TGTGCCAGCAGGACCCTAGCGGGGTTAACCGGGGAGCTGTTTTTT. Protein sequence: CASRTLAGLTGELFF.